These T cell receptor beta chains were read from a single sample in a study of OX40 agonist ivuxolimab in advanced cancers. Clones were read by immunoSEQ multiplex PCR, and TCRdb kept only the in-frame ones, dropping some. The data hold some 86,000 clones, with 70% to 85% observed a single time. This specimen was CD4+ or CD8+ T cells sorted from blood, taken in a trial of the OX40 agonist ivuxolimab. The receptors were gathered from an adult with an advanced solid tumor such as melanoma, head and neck, liver or kidney cancer. Both conserved end residues are part of each CDR3. A D gene is named only where the DNA matches it firmly. Some rows mark clone size as missing; the rest say once, few, many or name a class of expanded clone.

TRBJ1-1 | TRBD1 | . | TRBV5-1 | TGCGCCAGCAGCTTAGCGACAGGGAGGGGTCTGGGCAACCCTGAAGCTTTCTTT | CASSLATGRGLGNPEAFF
TRBJ2-3 | TRBD1 | . | TRBV5-8 | TGTGCCAGCAGCCCGGGACAGATCACAGATACGCAGTATTTT | CASSPGQITDTQYF
TRBJ2-5 | TRBD1 | . | TRBV28 | TGTGCCAGCAGTTCCTCGGGACAGGAGTACGAAGAGACCCAGTACTTC | CASSSSGQEYEETQYF
TRBJ2-5 | . | . | TRBV2 | TGTGCCAGCAGGGGGACGGCCCAAGAGACCCAGTACTTC | CASRGTAQETQYF
TRBJ1-4 | . | . | TRBV28 | TGTGCCAGCAGCCAGTCAGGGCAGGGCGCAGAAAAACTGTTTTTT | CASSQSGQGAEKLFF
TRBJ2-1 | TRBD2 | . | TRBV2 | TGTGCCAGCAGTGCCCCGGGACTAGCTTCCTACAATGAGCAGTTCTTC | CASSAPGLASYNEQFF
TRBJ2-7 | . | . | TRBV27 | TGTGCCAGCAGTCAACGATATTGGACAAGCTCCTACGAGCAGTACTTC | CASSQRYWTSSYEQYF
TRBJ2-1 | TRBD2 | few | TRBV19 | TGTGCCAGTAGCATTAGCGGGAGTCCCGGTGAGCAGTTCTTC | CASSISGSPGEQFF
TRBJ2-7 | . | . | TRBV19 | TGTGCCAGTAGTATAGATCTCCAGGGATACTACGAGCAGTACTTC | CASSIDLQGYYEQYF
TRBJ2-1 | TRBD2 | . | TRBV6-5 | TGTGCCAGCAGTTACGGGCCTAGCGGGTACAATGAGCAGTTCTTC | CASSYGPSGYNEQFF
TRBJ2-7 | . | . | TRBV2 | TGTGCCAGCAGCCCCGGACGCTACGAGCAGTACTTC | CASSPGRYEQYF
TRBJ2-5 | TRBD1 | . | TRBV5-1 | TGCGCCAGCAGAGAGACAGGGGGGTACCAAGAGACCCAGTACTTC | CASRETGGYQETQYF
TRBJ2-1 | . | . | TRBV5-1 | TGCGCCAGCAGCTTGGGCGTGGGGGGGCGTAATGAGCAGTTCTTC | CASSLGVGGRNEQFF
TRBJ2-2 | . | . | TRBV2 | TGTGCCAGCAGTGAAGTGGTGCCCCGGGAGCTGTTTTTT | CASSEVVPRELFF
TRBJ1-1 | TRBD1 | . | TRBV6-5 | TGTGCCAGCAGGCCAAACAGGGGCTCAAAAGCTTTCTTT | CASRPNRGSKAFF
TRBJ2-7 | TRBD2 | . | TRBV5-1 | TGCGCCAGCAGCGTAGGGACTAGCGGAAACAACGAGCAGTACTTC | CASSVGTSGNNEQYF
TRBJ1-5 | . | . | TRBV6-6 | TGTGCCAGCAGTCCCCGACAGCGCCAGCCCCAGCATTTT | CASSPRQRQPQHF
TRBJ2-2 | . | once | TRBV7-8 | TGTGCCAGCAGCTCGCTAGCAGGTCGGACCGGGGAGCTGTTTTTT | CASSSLAGRTGELFF
TRBJ1-5 | . | . | TRBV7-2 | TGTGCCAGCAGCTTCGGGCTTAATCAGCCCCAGCATTTT | CASSFGLNQPQHF
TRBJ2-4 | . | once | TRBV27 | TGTGCCAGCAGTTTATCCCCTAAAAACATTCAGTACTTC | CASSLSPKNIQYF
TRBJ2-7 | . | . | TRBV10-3 | TGTGCCATCAGTAGAACGGGACGTATGGAGCAGTACTTC | CAISRTGRMEQYF
TRBJ2-1 | TRBD2 | . | TRBV5-1 | TGCGCCAGTTTAGCGGGACCCTACAATGAGCAGTTCTTC | CASLAGPYNEQFF
TRBJ2-7 | . | few | TRBV2 | TGTGCCAGCACTAGGTTACCAGGGTCCTACGAGCAGTACTTC | CASTRLPGSYEQYF
TRBJ2-7 | . | . | TRBV2 | TGTGCCAGCAGTGAACGGTCCGGGTCCTACGAGCAGTACTTC | CASSERSGSYEQYF
TRBJ2-1 | . | . | TRBV7-2 | TGTGCCAGCCAAAAGGGGATCTCCTACAATAATGAGCAGTTCTTC | CASQKGISYNNEQFF
TRBJ1-5 | TRBD1 | . | TRBV19 | TGTGCCAGTAGGGGGGGACAGGGGGGCAATCAGCCCCAGCATTTT | CASRGGQGGNQPQHF
TRBJ2-6 | TRBD1 | . | TRBV4-2 | TGTGCCAGCAGCCAAGGGACAGGGGAAGCCGGGGCCAACGTCCTGACTTTC | CASSQGTGEAGANVLTF
TRBJ2-7 | . | . | TRBV7-9 | TGTGCCAGCAGCCACCAAAGTGGGGACCTAAAACAGTACTTC | CASSHQSGDLKQYF
TRBJ2-7 | . | . | TRBV11-3 | TGTGCCAGCAGCCACCAATCCGCTCCGGACTACGAGCAGTACTTC | CASSHQSAPDYEQYF
TRBJ2-7 | . | . | TRBV7-6 | TGTGCCAGCAGCCTCGAATGGGGGGGGCTCCCCGAGCAGTACTTC | CASSLEWGGLPEQYF
TRBJ2-7 | . | . | TRBV6-6 | TGTGCCAGCGGGCTAGCCGCCGATTACGAGCAGTACTTC | CASGLAADYEQYF
TRBJ2-5 | . | . | TRBV7-9 | TGTGCCAGCAGCTTTAGCGGCCAAGAGACCCAGTACTTC | CASSFSGQETQYF
TRBJ1-5 | . | . | TRBV28 | TGTGCCAGCATGCAGGGAACTCAGCCCCAGCATTTT | CASMQGTQPQHF
TRBJ1-1 | . | . | TRBV19 | TGTGCCAGTAGGCTAGGTAAGGCACAGATGAACACTGAAGCTTTCTTT | CASRLGKAQMNTEAFF
TRBJ2-1 | . | . | TRBV7-8 | TGTGCCAGCAGCTTAGAAGGAGGGGGCTGGAATGAGCAGTTCTTC | CASSLEGGGWNEQFF
TRBJ2-2 | . | . | TRBV5-6 | TGTGCCAGCAGCTTGGATGTGGGCACCGGGGAGCTGTTTTTT | CASSLDVGTGELFF
TRBJ1-6 | . | . | TRBV19 | TGTGCCAGTAAGGGTCAGGGGCTGGCACCCCTCCACTTT | CASKGQGLAPLHF
TRBJ2-7 | TRBD1 | . | TRBV11-2 | TGTGCCAGCAGCTTAATGGGACAGGGGAACGAGCAGTACTTC | CASSLMGQGNEQYF
TRBJ2-7 | . | medium-sized | TRBV2 | TGTGCCAGCAGTAAAACATCGGGGAATGAGCAGTACTTC | CASSKTSGNEQYF
TRBJ2-3 | TRBD2 | . | TRBV4-1 | TGCGCCAGCAGCCAAGAAGCGGGATTTTATCTTCGGGATACGCAGTATTTT | CASSQEAGFYLRDTQYF
TRBJ2-5 | TRBD2 | . | TRBV7-9 | TGTGCCAGCAGCTTTCTACTAGCGGGACTCAAACCGGCGGGGACCCAGTACTTC | CASSFLLAGLKPAGTQYF
TRBJ2-1 | . | . | TRBV4-3 | TGCGCCAGCAGCCAAGATTCTACTAGCCCGGGATACAATGAGCAGTTCTTC | CASSQDSTSPGYNEQFF
TRBJ1-4 | . | . | TRBV5-5 | TGTGCCAGCAGCTCAGGCAGCTCTAATGAAAAACTGTTTTTT | CASSSGSSNEKLFF